This T cell receptor (beta chain) was retrieved from a study of cytomegalovirus exposure and HLA in healthy donors. As for the study in general: Early released data had roughly 81 million unique TCRs, all coming from HLA-typed donors.

In this sample, this clone turned up once. Its antigen is unknown. The V gene's germline CDR1 is SNHLY and CDR2 FYNNEI. Trimming took 6 bases from V and 14 from J; bases not matched to a gene: 15. CDR3 length: 15 residues. Overall study results and limits: A prior analysis recorded that most TCR beta V segments were productive about 87% or about 30% of the time. Cytomegalovirus status was reportedly diagnosed by the classifier with high sensitivity and specificity.

The PCR contained 60 Vbeta and 13 Jbeta primers. In the original processing: An analysis that came later counted roughly 87 million unique TCR beta chains, approximately 10 million shared. Profiled with immunoSEQ multiplex PCR; TCRdb holds only in-frame clones, not every one. The V and J calls and the clone size are those of that table, but D and trimming were determined from the DNA. The sample holds some 170,000 clones; approximately 79% are singletons and the top ten take about 4.4%. The rearrangement joins TRBV2 to TRBJ1-6; 8 positions agree with TRBD1. This TCR derives from a man aged 35-49 years in good health and CMV-seronegative. The sample consisted of PBMCs. The CDR3, as DNA: TGTGCCAGCAGGCATGACAGGGGATCTGTGCAATCCCTCCACTTT. It codes for CASRHDRGSVQSLHF.